The T cell receptor (beta chain) described here comes from a study of CD8 T cells in Susac syndrome (dated by TCRdb to about 2019). Context from the whole study: Whether CD8+ T cell activation and differentiation in Susac syndrome was antigen driven was tested using repertoire sequencing.

RNA was extracted using the RNeasy kit, and roughly 0.5 to 1 ug of the RNA was reverse transcribed with random hexamers. The immunoSEQ multiplex PCR assay, which covers 54 Vbeta and 13 Jbeta segments, was used to amplify TCR beta CDR3 regions. PCR amplification bias was corrected using a synthetic template baseline for primer optimization and computational correction. The authors' pipeline ran thus. Only productive sequences were kept, with reads annotated to V, D and J genes according to IMGT and analyzed in immunoSEQ Analyzer. Clonality was calculated as one minus the Shannon entropy normalized by log2 of the number of productive unique sequences. For each patient and control, public and private clones were evaluated among the 100 most prevalent clones. Clones were defined as Susac-specific when absent from the healthy and MS cohorts, from some 1,100 published viral clones and from other ImmuneACCESS disease sequences. The raw public reads went through TCRdb reprocessing: fastp at Q25, MiXCR clone calling, in-frame beta chains kept. CDR3 protein sequences are deduplicated, and each keeps its most common genes and DNA. The V and J calls shown here were made by TCRdb, not taken from the authors' results. The sample records 150,000 to 200,000 distinct CDR3 sequences, roughly 95% of which are singletons. Clones ranked in the top ten supply 0.08% to 0.095% of the sample.

Peripheral blood CD8+ and CD4+ T cells from healthy donors, Susac syndrome patients and multiple sclerosis patients were profiled using high-throughput TCR beta sequencing. The multiple sclerosis controls were treatment-naive patients whose relapsing-remitting disease, either stable or active, fulfilled the revised McDonald criteria. Bulk CD8+ and CD4+ T cells were purified by magnetic negative isolation, whereas CD8+ TEMRA cells were enriched by FACS. Blood was collected in EDTA tubes and processed within 24 hours, with PBMCs isolated through density gradient centrifugation. PBMCs destined for TCR sequencing were cryopreserved in liquid nitrogen and later thawed in a 37 °C water bath. Purity of sorted or isolated CD4+, CD8+ and CD8+ TEMRA cells was at least 90%. Study-level results and caveats: The study acknowledged that relatively few individuals were included in the TCR sequencing and HLA analysis.

The CDR3, cysteine through phenylalanine, is 13 amino acids long. Only the CDR3 part of the read is kept: 39 bases, read in frame from the first base. The trim is 2 bases for V and 2 bases for J, with a gap of 6 bases between the germline ends. The germline V gene supplies CDR1 SGHAT and CDR2 FQNNGV. Note on this clonotype: This receptor's antigen is unknown. No base-level quality is on record; no much larger clone is a single base apart.

The sequence came from a human donor with multiple sclerosis. Sequenced sample: CD4+ T cells from PBMCs. In this chain, TRBV11-2 is recombined with TRBJ1-1; the D gene is unclear. The CDR3 region reads CASSLTYNTEAFF. The nucleotide sequence reads TGTGCCAGCAGCTTAACATATAACACTGAAGCTTTCTTT.